Listed here is a single TCR beta chain. The data originate from a study of blood T cell repertoires in COVID-19. As for the study in general: PBMCs, B-cell-depleted T cells, or T cells provided the cDNA or gDNA that made up the material.

Assay used: immunoSEQ multiplex PCR; TCRdb lists only in-frame clones, some missing. The repertoire has tens of thousands of clones, 91% of them found once; the top ten carry about 8.1%. Per germline, CDR1 MDHEN and CDR2 SYDVKM. V trimming: 5 bases; J trimming: 0 bases; junction bases outside the gene matches: 6. The CDR3 consists of 15 residues. The rearrangement uses TRBV28 and TRBJ2-7; TRBD1 matches 8 bases. Sequenced input: peripheral blood. The receptor was derived from a human donor in a cohort sampled during active COVID-19. DNA for the CDR3: TGTGCCAGCAGTCCCGGGACAGGCCTCTCCTACGAGCAGTACTTC. Amino acids: CASSPGTGLSYEQYF.